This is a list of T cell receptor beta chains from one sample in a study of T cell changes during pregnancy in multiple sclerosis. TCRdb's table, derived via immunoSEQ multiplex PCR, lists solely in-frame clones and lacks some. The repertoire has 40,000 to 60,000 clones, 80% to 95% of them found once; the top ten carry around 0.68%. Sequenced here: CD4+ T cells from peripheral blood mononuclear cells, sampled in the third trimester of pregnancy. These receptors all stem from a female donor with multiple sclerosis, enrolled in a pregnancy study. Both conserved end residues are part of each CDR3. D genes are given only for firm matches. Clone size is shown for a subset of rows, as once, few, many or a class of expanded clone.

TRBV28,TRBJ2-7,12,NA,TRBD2,TGTGCCAGTAGCGGGAGGTCCTACGAGCAGTACTTC,CASSGRSYEQYF
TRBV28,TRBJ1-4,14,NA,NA,TGTGCCAGCAGTTTTCTCAGATCTAATGAAAAACTGTTTTTT,CASSFLRSNEKLFF
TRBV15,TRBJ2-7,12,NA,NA,TGTGCCACCTCGGTCAGGGGTTACGAGCAGTACTTC,CATSVRGYEQYF
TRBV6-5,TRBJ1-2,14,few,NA,TGTGCCAGCAGTCGACAGGAATCTAACTATGGCTACACCTTC,CASSRQESNYGYTF
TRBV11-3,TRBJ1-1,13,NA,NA,TGTGCCAGCAGCTTAGACACTAACACTGAAGCTTTCTTT,CASSLDTNTEAFF
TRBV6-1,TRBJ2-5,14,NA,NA,TGTGCCAGCCGATCCAGAAGAACCCAAGAGACCCAGTACTTC,CASRSRRTQETQYF
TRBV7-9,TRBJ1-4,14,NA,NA,TGTGCCAGCAGCCTAGACAGTACCAATGAAAAACTGTTTTTT,CASSLDSTNEKLFF
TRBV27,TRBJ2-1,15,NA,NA,TGTGCCAGCAGTTTGGGGCAGGGCCCCTACAATGAGCAGTTCTTC,CASSLGQGPYNEQFF
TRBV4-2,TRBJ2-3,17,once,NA,TGTGCCAGCAGCCAAGAGAACAGCCTCATCTCCGCAGATACGCAGTATTTT,CASSQENSLISADTQYF
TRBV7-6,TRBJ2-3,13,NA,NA,TGTGCCAGCAGCTTAAGGGGATCAGATACGCAGTATTTT,CASSLRGSDTQYF
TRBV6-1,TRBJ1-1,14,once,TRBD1,TGTGCCAGCAGAACAGGGGGCTCGAACACTGAAGCTTTCTTT,CASRTGGSNTEAFF
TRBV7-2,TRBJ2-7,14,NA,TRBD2,TGTGCCAGCAGCTTAGTAGCGGGTCCCTACGAGCAGTACTTC,CASSLVAGPYEQYF
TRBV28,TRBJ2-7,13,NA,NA,TGTGCCAGCAGTCCCTCGGGACTGAACGAGCAGTACTTC,CASSPSGLNEQYF
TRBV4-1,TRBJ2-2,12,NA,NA,TGCGCCAGCAGCCAATGGCCCGGGGAGCTGTTTTTT,CASSQWPGELFF
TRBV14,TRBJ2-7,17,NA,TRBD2,TGTGCCAGCAGCCAAGAATTTCAGCGGGAGGGGTCCTACGAGCAGTACTTC,CASSQEFQREGSYEQYF
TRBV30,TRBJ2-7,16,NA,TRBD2,TGTGCCTGGAGTGTAAGGGCGGGACTAGCGGGAGCCGAGCAGTACTTC,CAWSVRAGLAGAEQYF
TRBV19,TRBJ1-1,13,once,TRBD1,TGTGCCAGTAGCCGACAGGGGATGGCTGAAGCTTTCTTT,CASSRQGMAEAFF
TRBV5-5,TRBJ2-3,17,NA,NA,TGTGCCAGCAGCTCCCTGGAGGGTGGTACTAGCACAGATACGCAGTATTTT,CASSSLEGGTSTDTQYF
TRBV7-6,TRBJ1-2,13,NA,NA,TGTGCCAGCAGCTTACAGGGGACTAATGGCTACACCTTC,CASSLQGTNGYTF
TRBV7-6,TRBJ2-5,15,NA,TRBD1,TGTGCCAGCAGCTTATTCATCGACAGGGCAGAGACCCAGTACTTC,CASSLFIDRAETQYF